This T cell receptor beta chain was sequenced for a study of CD8+ T cells in alopecia areata. It was cDNA, reverse transcribed from extracted RNA, that served as the sequencing template. Profiling relied on immunoSEQ multiplex PCR, and the TCRdb table lists in-frame clones only, not all of them. The profile covers approximately 100,000 clones, with approximately 58% appearing a single time and around 9% taken by the ten largest. The CDR3 runs 16 residues. Germline CDR1 ENHRY, CDR2 SYGVKD. Trimming removed 7 bases at V and 0 bases at J, with 18 bases between. Sequenced sample: CD4+ T cells sorted from blood. The chain combines TRBV10-3 with TRBJ1-1, with D possibly matching TRBD1 (5 bases). The receptor was derived from a human donor in good health. This CDR3 is CAIKPQLGTMNTEAFF. In nucleotides, the CDR3 is TGTGCCATCAAACCTCAGCTGGGGACGATGAACACTGAAGCTTTCTTT.